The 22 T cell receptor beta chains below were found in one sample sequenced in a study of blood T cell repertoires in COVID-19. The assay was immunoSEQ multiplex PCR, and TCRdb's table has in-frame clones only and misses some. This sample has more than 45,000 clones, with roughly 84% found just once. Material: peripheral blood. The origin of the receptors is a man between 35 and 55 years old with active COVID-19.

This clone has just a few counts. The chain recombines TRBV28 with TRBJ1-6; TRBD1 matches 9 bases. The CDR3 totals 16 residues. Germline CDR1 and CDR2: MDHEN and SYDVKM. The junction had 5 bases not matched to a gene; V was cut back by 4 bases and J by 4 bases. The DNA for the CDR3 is TGTGCCAGCAGTTCCTCCGGGACAGGGTATAATTCACCCCTCCACTTT. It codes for CASSSSGTGYNSPLHF.

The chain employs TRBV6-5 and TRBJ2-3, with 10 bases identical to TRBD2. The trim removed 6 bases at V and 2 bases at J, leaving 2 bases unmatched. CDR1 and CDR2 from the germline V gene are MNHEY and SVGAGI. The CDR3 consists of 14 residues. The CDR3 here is CASRTSGSTDTQYF. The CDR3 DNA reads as TGTGCCAGCAGGACTAGCGGGTCCACAGATACGCAGTATTTT.

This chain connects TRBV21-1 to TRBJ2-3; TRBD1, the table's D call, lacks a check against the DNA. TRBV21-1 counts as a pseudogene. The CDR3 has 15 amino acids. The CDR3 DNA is TGTGCCAGCAGGCCGGCAGGACAAGACACAGATACGCAGTATTTT. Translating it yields CASRPAGQDTDTQYF.

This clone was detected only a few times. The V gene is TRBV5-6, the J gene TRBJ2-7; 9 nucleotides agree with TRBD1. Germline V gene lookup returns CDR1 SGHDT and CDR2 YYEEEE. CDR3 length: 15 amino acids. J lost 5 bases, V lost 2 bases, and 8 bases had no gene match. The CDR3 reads CASSFGDRVLNEQYF. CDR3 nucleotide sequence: TGTGCCAGCAGCTTCGGGGACAGGGTCCTAAACGAGCAGTACTTC.

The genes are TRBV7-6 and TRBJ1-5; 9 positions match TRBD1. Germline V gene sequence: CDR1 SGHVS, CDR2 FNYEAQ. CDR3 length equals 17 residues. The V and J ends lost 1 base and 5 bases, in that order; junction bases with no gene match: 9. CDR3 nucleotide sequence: TGTGCCAGCAGCTTAGGGGGCGGGACAGGGCCTTATCAGCCCCAGCATTTT. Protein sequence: CASSLGGGTGPYQPQHF.

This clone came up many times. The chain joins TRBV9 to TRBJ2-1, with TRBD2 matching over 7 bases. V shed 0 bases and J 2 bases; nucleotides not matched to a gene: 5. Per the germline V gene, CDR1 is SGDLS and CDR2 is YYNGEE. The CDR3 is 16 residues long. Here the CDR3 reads CASSVGAGEAYNEQFF. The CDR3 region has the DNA TGTGCCAGCAGCGTAGGGGCGGGAGAGGCCTACAATGAGCAGTTCTTC. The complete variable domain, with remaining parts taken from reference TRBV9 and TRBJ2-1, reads DSGVTQTPKHLITATGQRVTLRCSPRSGDLSVYWYQQSLDQGLQFLIQYYNGEERAKGNILERFSAQQFPDLHSELNLSSLELGDSALYFCASSVGAGEAYNEQFFGPGTRLTVL.

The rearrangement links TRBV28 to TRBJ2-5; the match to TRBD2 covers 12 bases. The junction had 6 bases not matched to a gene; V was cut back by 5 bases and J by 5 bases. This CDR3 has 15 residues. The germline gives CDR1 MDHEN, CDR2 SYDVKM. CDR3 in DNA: TGTGCCAGCAGTCCGCCCGGGACTAGCGGGGAGACCCAGTACTTC. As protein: CASSPPGTSGETQYF.

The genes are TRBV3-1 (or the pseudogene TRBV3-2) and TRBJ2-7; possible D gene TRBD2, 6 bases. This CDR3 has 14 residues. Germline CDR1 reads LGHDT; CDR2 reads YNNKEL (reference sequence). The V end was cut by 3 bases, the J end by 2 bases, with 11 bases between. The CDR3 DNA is TGTGCCAGCAGCCAGACCCGACTAGCCTACGAGCAGTACTTC. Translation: CASSQTRLAYEQYF.

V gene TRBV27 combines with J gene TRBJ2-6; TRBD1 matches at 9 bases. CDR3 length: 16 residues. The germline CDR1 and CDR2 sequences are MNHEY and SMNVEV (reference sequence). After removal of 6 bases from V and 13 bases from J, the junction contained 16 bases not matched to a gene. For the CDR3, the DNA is TGTGCCAGCAGCCGAGGCCCGGGACAGGGTTCGGAAGTCCTGACTTTC. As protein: CASSRGPGQGSEVLTF.

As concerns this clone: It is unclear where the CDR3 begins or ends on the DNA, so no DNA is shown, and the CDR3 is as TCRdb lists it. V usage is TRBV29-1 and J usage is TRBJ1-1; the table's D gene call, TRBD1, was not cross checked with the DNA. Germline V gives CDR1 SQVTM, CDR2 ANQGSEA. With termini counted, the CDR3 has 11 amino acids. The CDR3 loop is CSVATGAEGGF.

CDR3 protein: CASGRDSSNYGYTF. The CDR3 bases are TGTGCCAGCGGTAGGGACAGCTCCAACTATGGCTACACCTTC. V and J are TRBV9 and TRBJ1-2; 7 nucleotides match TRBD1. Germline CDR1 and CDR2: SGDLS and YYNGEE. This CDR3 is 14 amino acids long. With V trimmed by 7 bases and J by 2 bases, 8 bases remained unmatched.

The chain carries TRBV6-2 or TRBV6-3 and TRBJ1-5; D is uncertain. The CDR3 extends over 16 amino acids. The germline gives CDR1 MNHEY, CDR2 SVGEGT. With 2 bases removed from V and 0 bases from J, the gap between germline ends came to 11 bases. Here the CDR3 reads CASSYHLSYSNQPQHF. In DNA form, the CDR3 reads TGTGCCAGCAGTTACCACCTTAGTTATAGCAATCAGCCCCAGCATTTT.

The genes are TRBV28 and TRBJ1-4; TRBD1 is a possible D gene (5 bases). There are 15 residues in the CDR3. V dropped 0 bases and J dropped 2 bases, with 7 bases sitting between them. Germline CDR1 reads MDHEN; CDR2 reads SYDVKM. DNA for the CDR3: TGTGCCAGCAGTTTATGGGGGGGTACTAATGAAAAACTGTTTTTT. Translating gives CASSLWGGTNEKLFF.

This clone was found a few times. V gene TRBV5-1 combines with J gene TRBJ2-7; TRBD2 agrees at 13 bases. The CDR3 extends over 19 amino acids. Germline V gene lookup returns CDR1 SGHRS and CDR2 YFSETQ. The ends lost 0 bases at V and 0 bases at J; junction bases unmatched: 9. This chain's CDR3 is CASSLALAGGNKASYEQYF. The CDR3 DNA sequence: TGCGCCAGCAGCTTGGCACTAGCGGGAGGGAATAAGGCCTCCTACGAGCAGTACTTC.

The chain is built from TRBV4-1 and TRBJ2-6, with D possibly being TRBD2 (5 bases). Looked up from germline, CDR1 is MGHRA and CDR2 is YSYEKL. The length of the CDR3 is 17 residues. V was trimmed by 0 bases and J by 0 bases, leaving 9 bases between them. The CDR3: CASSQDVARSGANVLTF. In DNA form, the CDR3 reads TGCGCCAGCAGCCAAGATGTAGCGCGCTCTGGGGCCAACGTCCTGACTTTC.

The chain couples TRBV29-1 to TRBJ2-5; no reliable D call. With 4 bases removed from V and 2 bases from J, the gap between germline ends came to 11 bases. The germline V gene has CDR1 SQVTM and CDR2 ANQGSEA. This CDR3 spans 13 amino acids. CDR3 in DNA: TGCAGCGTTGGGCTAGTGGGTCAAGAGACCCAGTACTTC. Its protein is CSVGLVGQETQYF.

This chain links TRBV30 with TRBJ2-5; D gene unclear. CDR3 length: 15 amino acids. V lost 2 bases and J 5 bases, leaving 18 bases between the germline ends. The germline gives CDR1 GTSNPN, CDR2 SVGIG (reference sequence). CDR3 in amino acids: CAWSPQAAEPETQYF. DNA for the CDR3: TGTGCCTGGAGTCCCCAAGCCGCTGAGCCGGAGACCCAGTACTTC.

The CDR3 nucleotides read TGTGCCAGCAGTGAGGGACTAGCGGGAGTAGGCACCGGGGAGCTGTTTTTT. Residues: CASSEGLAGVGTGELFF. J is TRBJ2-2 and V is TRBV2; the match to TRBD2 covers 14 bases. With V trimmed by 3 bases and J by 4 bases, 4 bases remained unmatched. Germline assignment: CDR1 SNHLY and CDR2 FYNNEI. The CDR3 is 17 amino acids.

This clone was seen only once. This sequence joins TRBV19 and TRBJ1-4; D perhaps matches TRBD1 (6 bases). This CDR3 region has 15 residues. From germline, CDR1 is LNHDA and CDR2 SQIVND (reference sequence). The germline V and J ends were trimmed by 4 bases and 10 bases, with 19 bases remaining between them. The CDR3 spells CASSSGQRFSGKLFF. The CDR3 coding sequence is TGTGCCAGTAGTAGTGGACAGCGATTTTCGGGAAAACTGTTTTTT. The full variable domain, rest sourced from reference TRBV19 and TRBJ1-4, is DGGITQSPKYLFRKEGQNVTLSCEQNLNHDAMYWYRQDPGQGLRLIYYSQIVNDFQKGDIAEGYSVSREKKESFPLTVTSAQKNPTAFYLCASSSGQRFSGKLFFGSGTQLSVL.

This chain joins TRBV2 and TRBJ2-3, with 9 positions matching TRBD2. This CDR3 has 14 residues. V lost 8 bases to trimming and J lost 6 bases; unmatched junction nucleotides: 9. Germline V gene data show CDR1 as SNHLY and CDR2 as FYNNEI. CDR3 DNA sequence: TGTGCCAGCGGAATGGCGGGAGGGGGGGATACGCAGTATTTT. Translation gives CASGMAGGGDTQYF.

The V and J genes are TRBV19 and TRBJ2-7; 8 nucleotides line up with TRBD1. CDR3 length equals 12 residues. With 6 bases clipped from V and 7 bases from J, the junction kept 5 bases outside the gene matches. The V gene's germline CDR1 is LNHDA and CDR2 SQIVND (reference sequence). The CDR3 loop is CASRGRGLEQYF. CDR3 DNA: TGTGCCAGTAGAGGCAGGGGGCTTGAGCAGTACTTC. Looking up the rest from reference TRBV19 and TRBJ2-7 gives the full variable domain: DGGITQSPKYLFRKEGQNVTLSCEQNLNHDAMYWYRQDPGQGLRLIYYSQIVNDFQKGDIAEGYSVSREKKESFPLTVTSAQKNPTAFYLCASRGRGLEQYFGPGTRLTVT.

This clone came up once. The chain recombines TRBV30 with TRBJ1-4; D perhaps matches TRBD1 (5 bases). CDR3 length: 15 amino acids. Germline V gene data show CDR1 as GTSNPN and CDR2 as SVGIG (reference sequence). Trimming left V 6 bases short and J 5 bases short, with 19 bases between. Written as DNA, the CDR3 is TGTGCCTGCCCTCCGGCGGCAGGGCAGAATGAAAAACTGTTTTTT. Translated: CACPPAAGQNEKLFF.